This entry features one T cell receptor (beta chain) sequence. Germline V gene data show CDR1 as LNHDA and CDR2 as SQIVND (reference sequence). The trim removed 9 bases at V and 9 bases at J, leaving 3 bases unmatched. CDR3 length: 11 amino acids. The data were taken from a study of blood T cell repertoires in COVID-19. Study details: Acute-phase and convalescent COVID-19 samples originated in the United States, Italy and Spain.

Produced via immunoSEQ multiplex PCR; TCRdb's table is partial and in-frame only. The table records more than 200,000 clones, around 82% of them present only once. The sequencing input was peripheral blood. The V call is TRBV19, the J call TRBJ2-3; TRBD2 matches 10 bases. The sequence came from a woman aged 45-60 years with acute or convalescent COVID-19. CDR3 coding DNA: TGTGCCAGCCTACTAGCGGGAACGCAGTATTTT. This translates into CASLLAGTQYF. The full variable domain, its missing parts supplied by reference TRBV19 and TRBJ2-3, is DGGITQSPKYLFRKEGQNVTLSCEQNLNHDAMYWYRQDPGQGLRLIYYSQIVNDFQKGDIAEGYSVSREKKESFPLTVTSAQKNPTAFYLCASLLAGTQYFGPGTRLTVL.